This TCR beta chain was captured by sequencing in a study of molecular identifiers for immune sequencing clone quantification. Study results and caveats: Whereas naive cells kept under 1% of molecules in clones above 20 RNA copies, such clones held over 97% in effectors.

Construction of naive CD8 libraries employed roughly 18,000 to 1,000,000 sorted cells together with 10%, 30% or 50% RNA. In the sort, naive CD8 T cells were defined as CD8+CD4-CCR7+CD45RA+. This CDR3 spans 13 amino acids. Germline V gene lookup returns CDR1 SQVTM and CDR2 ANQGSEA. V lost 6 bases and J lost 7; bases outside the gene matches: 12. This clonotype was counted at least ten times. What it binds is unknown. TCRdb re-called the PCR reads through MiXCR, storing one row per CDR3 protein. Here the sample spans 400,000 to 600,000 distinct CDR3 sequences, 20% to 25% being singletons. The specimen was naive CD8+ T cells from blood, with Jurkat cell RNA spiked in. The subset here: FACS-sorted CD8+CD4-CCR7+CD45RA+ naive T cells. The receptor was derived from a human donor in good health. Some libraries in this study had Jurkat cell RNA spiked in. The chain is built from TRBV29-1 and TRBJ2-7; 7 nucleotides align to TRBD2. CDR3 region: CSVRSGTVVEQYF. CDR3 in DNA: TGCAGCGTCCGCAGCGGGACCGTCGTTGAGCAGTACTTC.